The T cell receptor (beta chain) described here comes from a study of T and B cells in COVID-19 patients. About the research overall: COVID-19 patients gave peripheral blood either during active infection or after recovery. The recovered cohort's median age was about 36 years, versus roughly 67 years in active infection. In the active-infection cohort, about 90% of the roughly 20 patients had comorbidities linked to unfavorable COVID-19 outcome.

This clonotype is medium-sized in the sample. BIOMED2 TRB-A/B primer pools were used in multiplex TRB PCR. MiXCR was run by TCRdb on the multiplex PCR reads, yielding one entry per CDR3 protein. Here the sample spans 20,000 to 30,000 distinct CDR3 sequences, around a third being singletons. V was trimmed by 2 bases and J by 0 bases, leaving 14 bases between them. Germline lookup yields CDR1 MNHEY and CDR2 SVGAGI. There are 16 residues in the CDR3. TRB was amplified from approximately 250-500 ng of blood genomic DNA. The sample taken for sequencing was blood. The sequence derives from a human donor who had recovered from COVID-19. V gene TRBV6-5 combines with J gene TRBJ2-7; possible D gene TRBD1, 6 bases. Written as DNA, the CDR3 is TGTGCCAGCAGTTACGTCGGACAGCGGAGCTCCTACGAGCAGTACTTC. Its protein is CASSYVGQRSSYEQYF.